These T cell receptor beta chains were read from a single sample in a study of cytomegalovirus exposure and HLA in healthy donors. The assay was immunoSEQ multiplex PCR, and TCRdb's table has in-frame clones only and misses some. The table lists 150,000 to 200,000 clones, 84% of them singletons. Material for sequencing was PBMCs. The receptors were sampled from a girl between 10 and 17 years old in good health and CMV-seropositive. Each CDR3 is given with its conserved first and last residue. A D gene is named only where the DNA matches it firmly. Clone size is shown for a subset of rows, as once, few, many or a class of expanded clone.

v_call: TRBV9
j_call: TRBJ2-7
d_call: -
clone_size: -
cdr3_nt: TGTGCCAGCAGCTCCAAGGGGCACGGAGATGACGAGCAGTACTTC
cdr3_aa: CASSSKGHGDDEQYF

v_call: TRBV6-6
j_call: TRBJ1-1
d_call: -
clone_size: -
cdr3_nt: TGTGCCACCATAGACAGGATGAACACTGAAGCTTTCTTT
cdr3_aa: CATIDRMNTEAFF

v_call: TRBV19
j_call: TRBJ1-2
d_call: -
clone_size: -
cdr3_nt: TGTGCCAGTAGCCTACAGCTTGGTATTGGCTACACCTTC
cdr3_aa: CASSLQLGIGYTF

v_call: TRBV5-6
j_call: TRBJ1-2
d_call: -
clone_size: -
cdr3_nt: TGTGCCAGCAGCTTGCTCTCTTCCCGTGCTAACTATGGCTACACCTTC
cdr3_aa: CASSLLSSRANYGYTF

v_call: TRBV5-6
j_call: TRBJ2-7
d_call: TRBD1
clone_size: -
cdr3_nt: TGTGCCAGCAGCTCAGGGACAGGGGCCCGGGGGTACGAGCAGTACTTC
cdr3_aa: CASSSGTGARGYEQYF

v_call: TRBV7-9
j_call: TRBJ2-5
d_call: TRBD1
clone_size: -
cdr3_nt: TGTGCCAGCAGCCTGGACAGGGGGGACGAGACCCAGTACTTC
cdr3_aa: CASSLDRGDETQYF

v_call: TRBV6-5
j_call: TRBJ1-4
d_call: TRBD1
clone_size: few
cdr3_nt: TGTGCCAGTCGACAGGGGGACGCAACTAATGAAAAACTGTTTTTT
cdr3_aa: CASRQGDATNEKLFF

v_call: TRBV10-3
j_call: TRBJ1-1
d_call: -
clone_size: -
cdr3_nt: TGTGCCATCACTGGGGAGTTGGGGGCCAACTCTGAAGCTTTCTTT
cdr3_aa: CAITGELGANSEAFF

v_call: TRBV19
j_call: TRBJ1-1
d_call: TRBD1
clone_size: -
cdr3_nt: TGTGCCAGTACCCTCAGGGACAGAAACACTGAAGCTTTCTTT
cdr3_aa: CASTLRDRNTEAFF

v_call: TRBV21-1
j_call: TRBJ1-2
d_call: -
clone_size: -
cdr3_nt: TGTGCCAGCGGGGCCACGGCGCATGGCTACACCTTC
cdr3_aa: CASGATAHGYTF

v_call: TRBV2
j_call: TRBJ1-3
d_call: -
clone_size: -
cdr3_nt: TGTGCCAGCAGTGAATTTCGTCGGAGCGCTTCTGGAAACACCATATATTTT
cdr3_aa: CASSEFRRSASGNTIYF

v_call: TRBV27
j_call: TRBJ2-1
d_call: -
clone_size: -
cdr3_nt: TGTGCCAGCAGTTTAAAATTCGACAGCCCCTATGCGGGGGCGCGGGATGAGCAGTTCTTC
cdr3_aa: CASSLKFDSPYAGARDEQFF

v_call: TRBV12-5
j_call: TRBJ2-1
d_call: -
clone_size: few
cdr3_nt: TGTGCTAGTGGACCCGGGACTTCCTACAATGAGCAGTTCTTC
cdr3_aa: CASGPGTSYNEQFF

v_call: TRBV18
j_call: TRBJ1-3
d_call: -
clone_size: -
cdr3_nt: TGTGCCAGCTCACCGTGGCAGGCGACCTCTGGAAACACCATATATTTT
cdr3_aa: CASSPWQATSGNTIYF

v_call: TRBV2
j_call: TRBJ2-2
d_call: TRBD2
clone_size: -
cdr3_nt: TGTGCCAGCAGGAGGACTAGCGGGGACACCGGGGAGCTGTTTTTT
cdr3_aa: CASRRTSGDTGELFF

v_call: TRBV19
j_call: TRBJ2-1
d_call: -
clone_size: -
cdr3_nt: TGTGCCAGTAGTTACACTCGGGGAGCTGAGCAGTTCTTC
cdr3_aa: CASSYTRGAEQFF

v_call: TRBV5-1
j_call: TRBJ2-3
d_call: -
clone_size: once
cdr3_nt: TGCGCCAGCAGAGATTTTAAATCGGCAGATACGCAGTATTTT
cdr3_aa: CASRDFKSADTQYF

v_call: TRBV19
j_call: TRBJ2-2
d_call: -
clone_size: -
cdr3_nt: TGTGCCAGTATGCCTAGAGTCCAGGGCACCGGGGAGCTGTTTTTT
cdr3_aa: CASMPRVQGTGELFF

v_call: TRBV5-4
j_call: TRBJ2-2
d_call: -
clone_size: -
cdr3_nt: TGTGCCAGCAGCTTCGAAGGGGAGGACACCGGGGAGCTGTTTTTT
cdr3_aa: CASSFEGEDTGELFF

v_call: TRBV15
j_call: TRBJ1-1
d_call: -
clone_size: -
cdr3_nt: TGTGCCACCAGCAGAGGGGAGAGGGCTGAAGCTTTCTTT
cdr3_aa: CATSRGERAEAFF

v_call: TRBV27
j_call: TRBJ2-3
d_call: TRBD1
clone_size: -
cdr3_nt: TGTGCCAGCAGGCTAAGACAGGGGGGCACCACAGATACGCAGTATTTT
cdr3_aa: CASRLRQGGTTDTQYF

v_call: TRBV6-5
j_call: TRBJ2-7
d_call: TRBD2
clone_size: -
cdr3_nt: TGTGCCAGCAGTGAGCGGGGGCTCTACGAGCAGTACTTC
cdr3_aa: CASSERGLYEQYF

v_call: TRBV4-1
j_call: TRBJ2-2
d_call: TRBD2
clone_size: -
cdr3_nt: TGCGCCAGCAGCTATAGCGGGGGAAACACCGGGGAGCTGTTTTTT
cdr3_aa: CASSYSGGNTGELFF

v_call: TRBV7-8
j_call: TRBJ1-2
d_call: TRBD1
clone_size: -
cdr3_nt: TGTGCCAGCAGCTTTTACCCCGGACAGGGAGGACTCGCACGCGGCTACACCTTC
cdr3_aa: CASSFYPGQGGLARGYTF

v_call: TRBV30
j_call: TRBJ1-1
d_call: -
clone_size: -
cdr3_nt: TGTGCCTGGGGGGGCCTCCAAACTGAAGCTTTCTTT
cdr3_aa: CAWGGLQTEAFF

v_call: TRBV18
j_call: TRBJ2-6
d_call: -
clone_size: -
cdr3_nt: TGTGCCAGCTCACAACAGGGCTTCAACGGGGCCAACGTCCTGACTTTC
cdr3_aa: CASSQQGFNGANVLTF

v_call: TRBV27
j_call: TRBJ2-7
d_call: TRBD1
clone_size: -
cdr3_nt: TGTGCCAGCAACTCGAGGGGGCCAAGCTCCTACGAGCAGTACTTC
cdr3_aa: CASNSRGPSSYEQYF

v_call: TRBV7-6
j_call: TRBJ2-7
d_call: TRBD1
clone_size: -
cdr3_nt: TGTGCCAGCAGCTCCGGACAGGGTGACGAGCAGTACTTC
cdr3_aa: CASSSGQGDEQYF

v_call: TRBV9
j_call: TRBJ2-5
d_call: -
clone_size: -
cdr3_nt: TGTGCCAGCAGCGTAGGGACTAACAAAGAGACCCAGTACTTC
cdr3_aa: CASSVGTNKETQYF

v_call: TRBV10-3
j_call: TRBJ1-1
d_call: -
clone_size: -
cdr3_nt: TGTGCCATCAGTGAAGCGGTGATGAACACTGAAGCTTTCTTT
cdr3_aa: CAISEAVMNTEAFF

v_call: TRBV27
j_call: TRBJ1-2
d_call: TRBD1
clone_size: -
cdr3_nt: TGTGCCAGCAGTCCATCCGGGACAGAAAATGGCTACACCTTC
cdr3_aa: CASSPSGTENGYTF

v_call: TRBV6-5
j_call: TRBJ1-2
d_call: TRBD1
clone_size: -
cdr3_nt: TGTGCCAGCAGTTGGACAGGGGATGGAGGCTACACCTTC
cdr3_aa: CASSWTGDGGYTF

v_call: TRBV5-1
j_call: TRBJ2-7
d_call: TRBD2
clone_size: -
cdr3_nt: TGCGCCAGCAGCTTGGGGGGGGGACCCTACGAGCAGTACTTC
cdr3_aa: CASSLGGGPYEQYF

v_call: TRBV5-1
j_call: TRBJ2-2
d_call: -
clone_size: few
cdr3_nt: TGCGCCAGCAGCTTGGAAGGGGTCTTGGAGCTGTTTTTT
cdr3_aa: CASSLEGVLELFF

v_call: TRBV6-6
j_call: TRBJ1-1
d_call: TRBD1
clone_size: few
cdr3_nt: TGTGCCACGACAGGGGCAAACACTGAAGCTTTCTTT
cdr3_aa: CATTGANTEAFF

v_call: TRBV6-1
j_call: TRBJ2-7
d_call: TRBD1
clone_size: -
cdr3_nt: TGTGCCAGCAGTGTGGGGGCGGGACAGGAGCCCTACGAGCAGTACTTC
cdr3_aa: CASSVGAGQEPYEQYF

v_call: TRBV7-9
j_call: TRBJ2-5
d_call: -
clone_size: -
cdr3_nt: TGTGCCAGCAGTTCGTTACAAGAGACCCAGTACTTC
cdr3_aa: CASSSLQETQYF

v_call: TRBV9
j_call: TRBJ2-6
d_call: -
clone_size: -
cdr3_nt: TGTGCCAGCAGCGTAGGTGTCATTGCAGGCTCTGGGGCCAACGTCCTGACTTTC
cdr3_aa: CASSVGVIAGSGANVLTF

v_call: TRBV29-1
j_call: TRBJ2-3
d_call: TRBD2
clone_size: -
cdr3_nt: TGCAGCGTTGAAGAGGCGGGGGGCTTCACAGATACGCAGTATTTT
cdr3_aa: CSVEEAGGFTDTQYF

v_call: TRBV12-5
j_call: TRBJ1-1
d_call: TRBD1
clone_size: -
cdr3_nt: TGTGCTAGTGGTCCCCAATACGGGACAGGGGTCACTGAAGCTTTCTTT
cdr3_aa: CASGPQYGTGVTEAFF

v_call: TRBV11-3
j_call: TRBJ2-6
d_call: TRBD2
clone_size: once
cdr3_nt: TGTGCCAGCAGCTTAGGGCGGGGGTGGGCCAACGTCCTGACTTTC
cdr3_aa: CASSLGRGWANVLTF

v_call: TRBV5-4
j_call: TRBJ2-5
d_call: TRBD1
clone_size: -
cdr3_nt: TGTGCCAGCAGCCAAGCGACGGACAGGGTACAAGAGACCCAGTACTTC
cdr3_aa: CASSQATDRVQETQYF

v_call: TRBV2
j_call: TRBJ2-3
d_call: -
clone_size: -
cdr3_nt: TGTGCCAGCAGTGAAGGCCAACTAGCGAGGGGGTCAGATACGCAGTATTTT
cdr3_aa: CASSEGQLARGSDTQYF

v_call: TRBV6-6
j_call: TRBJ2-1
d_call: TRBD1
clone_size: -
cdr3_nt: TGTGCCAGCAGGCGGACAGGGCCCTACAATGAGCAGTTCTTC
cdr3_aa: CASRRTGPYNEQFF

v_call: TRBV29-1
j_call: TRBJ2-7
d_call: TRBD2
clone_size: -
cdr3_nt: TGCAGCGTTGACTGGGTACGGGGGGGGAAGTACGAGCAGTACTTC
cdr3_aa: CSVDWVRGGKYEQYF

v_call: TRBV6-1
j_call: TRBJ1-2
d_call: TRBD1
clone_size: few
cdr3_nt: TGTGCCAGCAGTGGCCACCCGACAGGGGAAGGAGGCTACACCTTC
cdr3_aa: CASSGHPTGEGGYTF

v_call: TRBV15
j_call: TRBJ1-1
d_call: -
clone_size: -
cdr3_nt: TGTGCCACCAGCAGTCCGGACAGCCGGAACACTGAAGCTTTCTTT
cdr3_aa: CATSSPDSRNTEAFF

v_call: TRBV5-1
j_call: TRBJ1-1
d_call: -
clone_size: -
cdr3_nt: TGCGCCAGCAGCCGAGGGGACAATCCTGAAGCTTTCTTT
cdr3_aa: CASSRGDNPEAFF

v_call: TRBV5-6
j_call: TRBJ2-7
d_call: TRBD1
clone_size: -
cdr3_nt: TGTGCCAGCAGCTTTCTGGGACAGGGCAATGAACGGCAGTACTTC
cdr3_aa: CASSFLGQGNERQYF

v_call: TRBV7-2
j_call: TRBJ2-5
d_call: TRBD2
clone_size: -
cdr3_nt: TGTGCCAGCAGCAAACATGCGGGGGTGGAGACCCAGTACTTC
cdr3_aa: CASSKHAGVETQYF